This TCR beta chain is from a study of memory CD4+ T cells and cytomegalovirus serostatus. For the study at large: Of the healthy Belgian adults, 9 or 10 were CMV seropositive and about two dozen seronegative.

Findings of the study overall: CD4+ memory repertoires contained 67 of 164 reported CMV TCRbeta sequences.

In the source study's methods: Out-of-frame sequences were removed, leaving around 2.2 million distinct TCRbeta sequences. This table comes from immunoSEQ multiplex PCR, and its TCRdb copy is limited to in-frame clones, with some not included. The DNA gave D and trimming, while V, J and clone size come from that table. The sample yields tens of thousands of clones, 78% seen once. A remark on this clone: Antigen specificity is unknown.

Single viable CD3+CD4+CD8-CD45RO+ cells were sorted as the memory CD4+ T cells. Germline CDR1 and CDR2: SGHTA and FQGNSA. CDR3 length: 15 residues. The V and J ends lost 1 base and 3 bases respectively, with 13 bases between them. The V gene is TRBV7-2, the J gene TRBJ2-7; D perhaps matches TRBD2 (5 bases). The specimen was memory CD4+ T cells from blood. The TCR was taken from an adult in good health and CMV-seronegative. The CDR3 here is CASSLVSRLNYEQYF. In DNA form, the CDR3 reads TGTGCCAGCAGCTTAGTCTCGCGACTAAACTACGAGCAGTACTTC.